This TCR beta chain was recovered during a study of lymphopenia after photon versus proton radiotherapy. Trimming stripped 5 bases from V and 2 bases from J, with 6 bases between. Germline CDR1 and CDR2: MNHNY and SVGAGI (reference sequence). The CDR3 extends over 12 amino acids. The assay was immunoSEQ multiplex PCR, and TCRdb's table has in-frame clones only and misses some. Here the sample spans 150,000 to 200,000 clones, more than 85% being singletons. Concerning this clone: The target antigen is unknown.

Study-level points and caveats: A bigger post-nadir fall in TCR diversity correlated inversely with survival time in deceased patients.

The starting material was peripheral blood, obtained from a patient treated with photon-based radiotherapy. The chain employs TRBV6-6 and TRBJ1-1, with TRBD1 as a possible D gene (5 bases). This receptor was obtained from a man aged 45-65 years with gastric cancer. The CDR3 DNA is TGTGCCAGCAGTCAGGGAAACACTGAAGCTTTCTTT. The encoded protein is CASSQGNTEAFF.